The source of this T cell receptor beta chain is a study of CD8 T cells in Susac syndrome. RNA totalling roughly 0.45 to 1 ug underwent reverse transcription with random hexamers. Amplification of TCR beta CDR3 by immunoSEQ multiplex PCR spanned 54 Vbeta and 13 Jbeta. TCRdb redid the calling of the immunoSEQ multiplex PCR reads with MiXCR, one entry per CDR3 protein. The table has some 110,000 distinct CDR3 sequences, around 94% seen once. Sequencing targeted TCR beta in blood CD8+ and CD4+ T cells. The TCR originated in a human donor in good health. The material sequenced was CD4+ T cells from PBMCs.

As DNA, the CDR3 is TGCAGTGCGCCGGGACTAGCGGGTGCTAGCTCCTACAATGAGCAGTTCTTC. As protein: CSAPGLAGASSYNEQFF. The chain is built from TRBV20-1 and TRBJ2-1; 12 positions match TRBD2. With V trimmed by 6 bases and J by 0 bases, 9 bases remained unmatched. The CDR3 is made up of 17 amino acids. The germline V gene has CDR1 DFQATT and CDR2 SNEGSKA (reference sequence).